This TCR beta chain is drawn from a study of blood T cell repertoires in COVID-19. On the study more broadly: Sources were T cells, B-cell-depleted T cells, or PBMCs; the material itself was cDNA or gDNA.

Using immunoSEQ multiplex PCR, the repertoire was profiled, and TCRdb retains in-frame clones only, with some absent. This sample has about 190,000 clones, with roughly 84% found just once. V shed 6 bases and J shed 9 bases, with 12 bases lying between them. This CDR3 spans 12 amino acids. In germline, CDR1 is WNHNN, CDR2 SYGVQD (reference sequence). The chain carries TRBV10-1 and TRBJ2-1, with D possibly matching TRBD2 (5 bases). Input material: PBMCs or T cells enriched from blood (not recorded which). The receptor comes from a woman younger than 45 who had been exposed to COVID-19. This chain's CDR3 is CASSEGSAEQFF. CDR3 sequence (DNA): TGCGCCAGCAGCGAGGGCAGCGCTGAGCAGTTCTTC.